This T cell receptor beta chain was sequenced in a study of OX40 agonist ivuxolimab in advanced cancers. Data came from immunoSEQ multiplex PCR; TCRdb stores just in-frame clones and leaves some out. The sample yields about 83,000 clones, around 84% seen once. The CDR3 length is 15 residues. Trimming removed 5 bases at V and 0 bases at J, with 11 bases between. The germline V gene encodes CDR1 SGHTA and CDR2 FQGNSA. Sequences were derived from CD4+ or CD8+ T cells sorted from blood, sampled in a trial of the OX40 agonist ivuxolimab. The source of this sequence is an adult with an advanced solid tumor such as melanoma, head and neck, liver or kidney cancer. This chain connects TRBV7-2 to TRBJ1-3; a possible D gene is TRBD1 (6 bases). The CDR3 nucleotides read TGTGCCAGCAGCCGAGACAGGAACTCTGGAAACACCATATATTTT. This gives the protein CASSRDRNSGNTIYF.